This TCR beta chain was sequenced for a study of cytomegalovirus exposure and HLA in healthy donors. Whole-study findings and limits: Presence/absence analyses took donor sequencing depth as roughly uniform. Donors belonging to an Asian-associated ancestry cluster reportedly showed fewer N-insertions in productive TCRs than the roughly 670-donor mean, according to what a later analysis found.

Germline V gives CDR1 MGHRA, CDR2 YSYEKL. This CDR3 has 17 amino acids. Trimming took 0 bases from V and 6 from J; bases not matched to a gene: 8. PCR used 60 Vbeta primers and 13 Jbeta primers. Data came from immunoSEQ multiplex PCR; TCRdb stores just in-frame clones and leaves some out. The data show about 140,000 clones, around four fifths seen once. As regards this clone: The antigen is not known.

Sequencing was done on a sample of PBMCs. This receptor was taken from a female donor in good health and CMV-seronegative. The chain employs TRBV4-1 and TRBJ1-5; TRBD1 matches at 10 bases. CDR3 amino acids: CASSQEKDRGPGQPQHF. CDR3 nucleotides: TGCGCCAGCAGCCAAGAAAAAGACAGGGGGCCTGGTCAGCCCCAGCATTTT.